Presented here are 32 T cell receptor beta chains from one specimen sequenced in a study of blood T cell repertoires in COVID-19. The data were produced by immunoSEQ multiplex PCR, yet TCRdb's version contains in-frame clones alone and is incomplete. The top ten clones hold about 15% of a sample with tens of thousands of clones, around 79% of them seen once. The material sequenced was peripheral blood. These receptors originate from a woman in her seventies with acute or convalescent COVID-19.

This clone was recorded only once. J is TRBJ2-3 and V is TRBV24-1, with a possible D match to TRBD2 (6 bases). Germline loops: CDR1 KGHDR, CDR2 SFDVKD. The V end was cut by 9 bases, the J end by 4 bases, with 10 bases between. The CDR3 spans 12 residues. Here the CDR3 DNA reads TGTGCCACCCGTCGGGACTCAGATACGCAGTATTTT. It is translated as CATRRDSDTQYF.

The genes are TRBV12-3 or TRBV12-4 and TRBJ1-1; 8 bases are a match to TRBD1. The CDR3 contains 13 residues. J gave up 5 bases and V 6 bases, and 5 bases lay outside the gene matches. CDR3 bases: TGTGCCAGCAGATCAGGGGGCCGGACTGAAGCTTTCTTT. This gives the protein CASRSGGRTEAFF.

In this sample, this clone turned up a few times. The chain couples TRBV10-1 to TRBJ1-2; D not resolved. CDR1 is WNHNN and CDR2 is SYGVQD in the germline V gene (reference sequence). The CDR3 extends over 14 amino acids. V lost 0 bases and J 3 bases, leaving 8 bases between the germline ends. The chain's CDR3 is CASSESKSHYGYTF. CDR3 nucleotides: TGCGCCAGCAGTGAGTCTAAAAGCCACTATGGCTACACCTTC.

As to this clone: Mismatch with germline at one junction end may stem from a read error. The rearrangement links TRBV7-7 to TRBJ2-1, with D possibly matching TRBD2 (5 bases). Germline-derived CDR1 and CDR2 are SSHAT and FNYEAQ (reference sequence). CDR3 length: 15 amino acids. CDR3: CASSLEEASYNEQFF. For the CDR3, the DNA is TGTGCTAGCAGCTTAGAGGAGGCAAGTTACAATGAGCAGTTCTTC.

The chain combines TRBV12-5 with TRBJ1-2; tentative D call: TRBD1 (6 bases). Trimming removed 5 bases at V and 0 bases at J, with 10 bases between. The CDR3 length is 14 residues. In germline, CDR1 is LGHNT, CDR2 FRNRAP. Here the CDR3 DNA reads TGTGCTAGTGGTCGGGACACAGCTAACTATGGCTACACCTTC. This sequence encodes CASGRDTANYGYTF.

J is TRBJ1-6 and V is TRBV9; 12 bases are a match to TRBD1. Losses at the gene ends were 3 bases for V and 13 bases for J; bases not matched to a gene: 5. This CDR3 spans 14 amino acids. The germline gives CDR1 SGDLS, CDR2 YYNGEE. CDR3 sequence reads: CASSGGQGAGPLHF. DNA of the CDR3: TGTGCCAGCAGCGGGGGACAGGGGGCAGGTCCCCTCCACTTT.

The gene calls are TRBV24-1 and TRBJ1-2, with D tentatively TRBD1 (5 bases). V shed 3 bases and J shed 7 bases, with 14 bases lying between them. The CDR3 contains 14 residues. The V gene's germline CDR1 is KGHDR and CDR2 SFDVKD. CDR3 protein: CATSDGAGHGGYTF. CDR3 DNA: TGTGCCACCAGTGATGGGGCAGGGCACGGTGGCTACACCTTC.

This chain links TRBV28 with TRBJ2-1; 8 nucleotides match TRBD2. Germline lookup yields CDR1 MDHEN and CDR2 SYDVKM. The CDR3 runs 17 residues. V shed 7 bases, J shed 7 bases, and the junction held 18 bases outside the gene matches. The CDR3 sequence: CASTPSRGGGPRNEQFF. The DNA of the CDR3 is TGTGCCAGCACCCCGAGCAGGGGCGGGGGGCCGCGGAATGAGCAGTTCTTC.

This CDR3 reads CASGGLETQYF. CDR3 in DNA: TGTGCCAGCGGGGGACTCGAGACCCAGTACTTC. The V call is TRBV12-3 or TRBV12-4, the J call TRBJ2-5; TRBD2 might be the D (6 bases). The length of the CDR3 is 11 residues. V gave up 8 bases and J gave up 5 bases, with 9 bases separating them.

The chain links TRBV4-1 to TRBJ1-5; maybe TRBD1 (5 bases). Trimming took 2 bases from V and 1 from J, leaving 12 bases between them. The CDR3 has 16 amino acids. The germline CDR1 and CDR2 sequences are MGHRA and YSYEKL. The CDR3 coding sequence is TGCGCCAGCAGCCAACCGTTTCAGGGAAGCAATCAGCCCCAGCATTTT. Its translation is CASSQPFQGSNQPQHF.

The chain carries TRBV4-1 and TRBJ2-1; 12 bases are a match to TRBD2. This CDR3 region has 15 residues. V shed 6 bases and J 8 bases; nucleotides not matched to a gene: 8. CDR1 MGHRA and CDR2 YSYEKL come from the germline V gene. The CDR3 is CASSPSGGVVDEQFF. DNA of the CDR3: TGCGCCAGCAGTCCTAGCGGGGGGGTTGTGGATGAGCAGTTCTTC.

The chain recombines TRBV11-2 with TRBJ2-1; D unclear. The CDR3 has 16 amino acids. V shed 3 bases and J shed 0 bases, with 12 bases lying between them. Germline assignment: CDR1 SGHAT and CDR2 FQNNGV. CDR3 protein: CASSFRPSGSYNEQFF. CDR3 coding DNA: TGTGCCAGCAGCTTTAGACCTTCGGGCTCCTACAATGAGCAGTTCTTC.

This clone was counted a single time. The chain carries TRBV6-5 and TRBJ1-6; no definite D call. Trimming stripped 1 base from V and 10 bases from J, with 8 bases between. This CDR3 is built from 13 residues. In germline, CDR1 is MNHEY, CDR2 SVGAGI. The CDR3 reads CASSYLEGSPLHF. As DNA, the CDR3 is TGTGCCAGCAGTTACTTGGAGGGCTCACCCCTCCACTTT.

The rearrangement joins TRBV5-5 to TRBJ1-2; tentative D call: TRBD1 (6 bases). V was pared by 0 bases and J by 4 bases, with 13 bases between. Germline V gene data show CDR1 as SGHKS and CDR2 as YYEKEE (reference sequence). This CDR3 comprises 15 residues. CDR3: CASSLDLGATYGYTF. The CDR3 coding sequence is TGTGCCAGCAGCTTGGACCTGGGGGCTACCTATGGCTACACCTTC.

Regarding this clone: The same CDR3 is also encoded by other DNA sequences in this sample. V usage is TRBV9 and J usage is TRBJ1-5; TRBD1 might be the D (5 bases). This CDR3 is 15 amino acids long. In germline, CDR1 is SGDLS, CDR2 YYNGEE. V gave up 4 bases and J gave up 2 bases, with 13 bases separating them. This CDR3 reads CASSPRDLRNQPQHF. In DNA, the CDR3 is TGTGCCAGCAGCCCTCGGGACTTACGCAATCAGCCCCAGCATTTT.

This chain uses TRBV30 with TRBJ1-3, with TRBD1 as a possible D gene (5 bases). The V end lost 1 base, the J end lost 2 bases, and 12 bases lay between the germline ends. This CDR3 has 15 amino acids. Germline V gives CDR1 GTSNPN, CDR2 SVGIG (reference sequence). CDR3: CAWSDPAGAGNTIYF. CDR3 DNA: TGTGCCTGGAGTGATCCAGCGGGGGCTGGAAACACCATATATTTT. The full variable domain, in which reference TRBV30 and TRBJ1-3 provide the parts outside the CDR3, is SQTIHQWPATLVQPVGSPLSLECTVEGTSNPNLYWYRQAAGRGLQLLFYSVGIGQISSEVPQNLSASRPQDRQFILSSKKLLLSDSGFYLCAWSDPAGAGNTIYFGEGSWLTVV.

The chain has TRBV7-9 and TRBJ2-5; 11 bases map to TRBD2. CDR1 and CDR2 (germline): SEHNR, FQNEAQ (reference sequence). V dropped 8 bases and J dropped 0; count of bases not matched to a gene: 17. The CDR3 runs to 19 residues. CDR3 sequence: CASYSTWVAGGQDQETQYF. For the CDR3, the DNA is TGTGCCAGCTACTCAACGTGGGTAGCGGGGGGGCAGGACCAAGAGACCCAGTACTTC.

By sample fraction, this clone is medium-sized. V is TRBV3-1 (or the pseudogene TRBV3-2) and J is TRBJ1-4, with 9 bases aligning to TRBD1. The CDR3 length is 13 residues. Germline V lookup: CDR1 LGHDT, CDR2 YNNKEL (reference sequence). J lost 11 bases, V lost 5 bases, and 6 bases had no gene match. CDR3 protein: CASSSGTGMKLFF. In nucleotides, the CDR3 is TGTGCCAGCAGCTCCGGGACAGGGATGAAACTGTTTTTT.

The rearrangement links TRBV7-9 to TRBJ1-6; the D is unclear. CDR1 is SEHNR and CDR2 is FQNEAQ in the germline V gene (reference sequence). The germline V and J ends were trimmed by 3 bases and 8 bases, with 5 bases remaining between them. The CDR3 is 12 residues long. DNA of the CDR3: TGTGCCAGCAGCTTGGCGGATTCACCCCTCCACTTT. Protein sequence: CASSLADSPLHF.

V and J are TRBV6-5 and TRBJ1-5, with D maybe TRBD1 (6 bases). V lost 6 bases, J lost 11 bases, and 8 bases lay in between. There are 10 residues in the CDR3. CDR1 is MNHEY and CDR2 is SVGAGI in the germline V gene. The CDR3 sequence is CASSGTSQHF. The DNA for the CDR3 is TGTGCCAGCAGCGGGACATCCCAGCATTTT.

This clone was detected only once. The chain has TRBV6-5 and TRBJ1-6; no definite D call. The CDR3 runs to 13 residues. Germline-derived CDR1 and CDR2 are MNHEY and SVGAGI. Trimming removed 8 bases at V and 1 base at J, with 6 bases between. The CDR3: CASSSSYNSPLHF. The CDR3 bases are TGTGCCAGCTCGAGTTCCTATAATTCACCCCTCCACTTT.

The chain carries TRBV6-1 and TRBJ1-6; TRBD1 agrees at 8 bases. V lost 3 bases, J lost 10 bases, and 2 bases stayed unmatched. The CDR3 has 13 residues. From germline, CDR1 is MNHNS and CDR2 SASEGT. CDR3: CASSEDRVSPLHF. The CDR3 DNA is TGTGCCAGCAGTGAGGACAGGGTGTCACCCCTCCACTTT.

CDR3 amino acids: CASSLGGGAGNEKLFF. CDR3 bases: TGCGCCAGCAGCTTGGGGGGGGGCGCAGGTAATGAAAAACTGTTTTTT. This sequence joins TRBV5-1 and TRBJ1-4, with D maybe TRBD1 (6 bases). This CDR3 has 16 amino acids. The germline gives CDR1 SGHRS, CDR2 YFSETQ. Between the trimmed V and J ends, which lost 0 bases and 4 bases, there was a span of 13 bases.

This clone was seen just once. This rearrangement joins TRBV14 to TRBJ1-2; 7 bases are a match to TRBD1. This CDR3 contains 15 residues. CDR1 and CDR2 from the germline V gene are SGHDN and FVKESK. J was trimmed by 5 bases and V by 1 base; bases with no gene match: 7. Written as DNA, the CDR3 is TGTGCCAGCAGCCAAGTTAACAGGGGAAGGTATGGCTACACCTTC. Translation: CASSQVNRGRYGYTF.

The chain has TRBV6-1 and TRBJ2-6; 9 bases fit TRBD1. Germline V lookup: CDR1 MNHNS, CDR2 SASEGT. With 0 bases clipped from V and 2 bases from J, the junction kept 8 bases outside the gene matches. CDR3 length: 19 residues. The CDR3 loop is CASSEAGPGTGTGANVLTF. The CDR3, as DNA: TGTGCCAGCAGTGAAGCGGGTCCCGGGACAGGGACTGGGGCCAACGTCCTGACTTTC.

V is TRBV9 and J is TRBJ2-7, with 7 bases matching TRBD1. The CDR3 consists of 14 residues. The germline CDR1 and CDR2 sequences are SGDLS and YYNGEE. J was trimmed by 5 bases and V by 0 bases; bases with no gene match: 5. The CDR3 bases are TGTGCCAGCAGCGTAGGGTCCAGGGGGAACGAGCAGTACTTC. Its protein is CASSVGSRGNEQYF.

This chain links TRBV7-2 with TRBJ1-4; D is uncertain. This CDR3 has 15 residues. Per the germline V gene, CDR1 is SGHTA and CDR2 is FQGNSA. Trimming took 5 bases from V and 0 from J, leaving 10 bases between them. Here the CDR3 reads CASSKLIATNEKLFF. CDR3 nucleotides: TGTGCCAGCAGCAAACTTATTGCAACTAATGAAAAACTGTTTTTT.

The rearrangement links TRBV9 to TRBJ2-5, with D perhaps TRBD2 (6 bases). Germline V gene lookup returns CDR1 SGDLS and CDR2 YYNGEE. The CDR3 length is 12 residues. The ends were cut back, 5 bases at V and 5 bases at J, with 10 bases in the middle. CDR3 bases: TGTGCCAGCAGTGGTGGGGGGGAGACCCAGTACTTC. Protein sequence: CASSGGGETQYF.

The gene calls are TRBV18 and TRBJ1-1; the D is unclear. Germline-derived CDR1 and CDR2 are KGHSH and LQKENI. Trimming pared 5 bases from V and 5 bases from J, leaving 12 bases between. This CDR3 contains 13 residues. CDR3 protein: CASSWSGETEAFF. CDR3 DNA: TGTGCCAGCTCATGGTCCGGGGAAACTGAAGCTTTCTTT.

The chain recombines TRBV10-3 with TRBJ2-3; no firm D call. Trimming shortened V by 4 bases and J by 4 bases, and 15 bases separated the two germline ends. This CDR3 contains 15 residues. Germline V lookup: CDR1 ENHRY, CDR2 SYGVKD. The CDR3 DNA sequence: TGTGCCATCAGTGGAAGAGGTACGGTCTCAGATACGCAGTATTTT. As protein: CAISGRGTVSDTQYF.

The V gene is TRBV6-5, the J gene TRBJ1-4; D gene uncertain. The germline V and J ends were trimmed by 8 bases and 8 bases, with 12 bases remaining between them. The CDR3 is 12 residues long. Germline V gives CDR1 MNHEY, CDR2 SVGAGI. CDR3: CASGLRGEKLFF. The CDR3 DNA follows: TGTGCCAGCGGGCTGCGGGGAGAAAAACTGTTTTTT.

J is TRBJ1-2 and V is TRBV5-6; D perhaps matches TRBD1 (5 bases). The V and J ends lost 7 bases and 8 bases respectively, with 18 bases between them. This CDR3 is 13 amino acids long. Per germline, CDR1 SGHDT and CDR2 YYEEEE. CDR3 coding DNA: TGTGCCAGCCGCCCGGGGGGGAGCAAGGGCTACACCTTC. Protein: CASRPGGSKGYTF.